The entry below gives a single T cell receptor (beta chain) sequence along with its context. The record originates from a study of TIL therapy for anti-PD-1-resistant metastatic lung cancer. Time point indicated: pre-treatment sample, taken before nivolumab and TIL therapy. Tumor tissue came from excised metastases, mostly pleural nodules or supraclavicular lymph nodes. Germline values: CDR1 SGHTS, CDR2 YDEGEE. The CDR3 spans 15 residues. The trim removed 7 bases at V and 8 bases at J, leaving 13 bases unmatched. The immunoSEQ assay was v3. Sequenced by immunoSEQ multiplex PCR; TCRdb stores in-frame clones only, minus some. The sample holds 95,000 or so clones, around three fifths seen once.

Specimen: tumor tissue, collected at baseline. The TCR sequence derives from a person between 25 and 79 years old with non-small cell lung cancer. The V gene is TRBV5-8, the J gene TRBJ2-1; TRBD2 agrees at 9 bases. The CDR3 nucleotides read TGTGCCAGCGGCAGCGGGGGGCTTTCGGGCGATGAGCAGTTCTTC. Protein sequence: CASGSGGLSGDEQFF.